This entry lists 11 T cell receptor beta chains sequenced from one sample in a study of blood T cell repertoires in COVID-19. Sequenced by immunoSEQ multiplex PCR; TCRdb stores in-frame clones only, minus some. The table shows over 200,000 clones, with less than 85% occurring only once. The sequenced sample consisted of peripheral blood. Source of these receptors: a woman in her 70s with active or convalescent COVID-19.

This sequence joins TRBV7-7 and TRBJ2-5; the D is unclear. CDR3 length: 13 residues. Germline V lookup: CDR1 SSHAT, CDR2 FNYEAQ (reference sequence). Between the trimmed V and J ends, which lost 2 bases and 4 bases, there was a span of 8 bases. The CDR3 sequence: CASSLNRGETQYF. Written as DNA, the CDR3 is TGTGCCAGCAGCTTAAATAGAGGAGAGACCCAGTACTTC.

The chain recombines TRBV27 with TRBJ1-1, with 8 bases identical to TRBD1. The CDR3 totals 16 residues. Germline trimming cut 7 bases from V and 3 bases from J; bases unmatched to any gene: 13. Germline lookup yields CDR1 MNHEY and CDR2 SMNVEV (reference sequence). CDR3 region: CASINYGRGRDTEAFF. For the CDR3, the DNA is TGTGCCAGCATTAATTATGGCAGGGGGCGGGACACTGAAGCTTTCTTT.

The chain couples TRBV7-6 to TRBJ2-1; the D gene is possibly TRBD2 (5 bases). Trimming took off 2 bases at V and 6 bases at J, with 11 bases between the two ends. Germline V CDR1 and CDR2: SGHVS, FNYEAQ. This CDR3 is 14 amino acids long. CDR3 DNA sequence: TGTGCCAGCAGCTTACGTCTAGGAGGCAATGAGCAGTTCTTC. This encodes CASSLRLGGNEQFF.

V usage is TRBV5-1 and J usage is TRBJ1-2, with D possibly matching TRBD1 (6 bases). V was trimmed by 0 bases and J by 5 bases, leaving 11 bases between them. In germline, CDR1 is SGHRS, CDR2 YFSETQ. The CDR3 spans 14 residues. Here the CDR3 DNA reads TGCGCCAGCAGCTTGGCAGGGGATCAATATGGCTACACCTTC. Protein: CASSLAGDQYGYTF. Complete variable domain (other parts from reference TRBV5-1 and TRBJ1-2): KAGVTQTPRYLIKTRGQQVTLSCSPISGHRSVSWYQQTPGQGLQFLFEYFSETQRNKGNFPGRFSGRQFSNSRSEMNVSTLELGDSALYLCASSLAGDQYGYTFGSGTRLTVV.

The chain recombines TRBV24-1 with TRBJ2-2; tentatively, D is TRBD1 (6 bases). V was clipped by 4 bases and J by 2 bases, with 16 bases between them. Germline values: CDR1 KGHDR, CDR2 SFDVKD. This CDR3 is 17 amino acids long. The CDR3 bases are TGTGCCACCAGTGACCGACCACAGGGAATAAACACCGGGGAGCTGTTTTTT. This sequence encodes CATSDRPQGINTGELFF.

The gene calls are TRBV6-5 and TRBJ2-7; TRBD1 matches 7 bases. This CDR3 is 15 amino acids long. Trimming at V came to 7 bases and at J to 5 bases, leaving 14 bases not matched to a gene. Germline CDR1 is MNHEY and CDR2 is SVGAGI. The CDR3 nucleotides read TGTGCCAGCATCCTCTTGGCCGGGACAGCCGACGAGCAGTACTTC. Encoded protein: CASILLAGTADEQYF.

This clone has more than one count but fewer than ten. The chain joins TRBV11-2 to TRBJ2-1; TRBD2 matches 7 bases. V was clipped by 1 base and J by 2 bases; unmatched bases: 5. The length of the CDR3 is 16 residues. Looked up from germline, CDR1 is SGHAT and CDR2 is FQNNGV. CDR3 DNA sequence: TGTGCCAGCAGCTTAGCTGCCGGGACTACCTACAATGAGCAGTTCTTC. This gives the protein CASSLAAGTTYNEQFF.

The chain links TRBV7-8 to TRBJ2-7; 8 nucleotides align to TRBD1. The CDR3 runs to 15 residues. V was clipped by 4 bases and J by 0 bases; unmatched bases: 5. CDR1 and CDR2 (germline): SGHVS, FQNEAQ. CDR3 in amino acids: CASSSRDRSSYEQYF. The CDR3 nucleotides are TGTGCCAGCAGCTCCCGGGACAGGAGCTCCTACGAGCAGTACTTC.

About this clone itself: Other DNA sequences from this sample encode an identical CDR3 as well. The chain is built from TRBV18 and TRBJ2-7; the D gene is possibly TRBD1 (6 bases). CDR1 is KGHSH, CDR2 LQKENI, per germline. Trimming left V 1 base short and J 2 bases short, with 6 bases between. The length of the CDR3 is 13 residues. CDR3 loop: CASSPQGAYEQYF. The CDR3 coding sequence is TGTGCCAGCTCACCACAGGGGGCCTACGAGCAGTACTTC.

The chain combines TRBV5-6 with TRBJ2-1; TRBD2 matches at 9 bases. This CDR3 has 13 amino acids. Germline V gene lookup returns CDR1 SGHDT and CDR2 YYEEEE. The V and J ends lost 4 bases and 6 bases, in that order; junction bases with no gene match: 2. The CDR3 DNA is TGTGCCAGCAGCCGGGGACTAGCCAATGAGCAGTTCTTC. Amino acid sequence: CASSRGLANEQFF.

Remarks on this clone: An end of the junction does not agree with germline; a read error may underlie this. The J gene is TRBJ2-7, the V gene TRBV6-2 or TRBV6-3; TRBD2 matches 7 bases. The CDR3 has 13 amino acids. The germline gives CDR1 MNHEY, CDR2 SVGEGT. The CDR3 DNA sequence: TGTGCCAGCAGTCAAACCGTTGAGGAGCGGGGAACCTTC. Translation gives CASSQTVEERGTF.